This TCR beta chain originates from a study of blood T cells in healthy people across ages. About the research overall: Template switching recovered approximately one barcoded beta molecule for every two T cells. Findings and limits, study-wide: Diversity figures derived from one million T cells were judged to underestimate the true value. TCR beta diversity per million T cells fell roughly linearly with age.

Together with a sample-barcoded 5' primer, a J-beta primer mix was included in a second PCR lasting about 7 to 11 cycles. Each of the cDNA molecules was tagged by a template-switch adaptor with 12 random nucleotides. TCRdb itself ran the 5' RACE reads through MiXCR, one entry per CDR3 protein. The table lists about 1,800,000 distinct CDR3 sequences, roughly 28% of them singletons. Worth noting for this clonotype: Its matching antigen is unknown.

The TCR sequence derives from a woman aged 25 to 45 in good health. Sequenced sample: blood.

The CDR3, as DNA: TGCAGTGCTTCCGGGACAGGGGGGTTCTACGAGCAGTACTTC. Its translation is CSASGTGGFYEQYF. V and J are TRBV20-1 and TRBJ2-7; 11 bases map to TRBD1. CDR1 is DFQATT and CDR2 is SNEGSKA in the germline V gene (reference sequence). The trim removed 5 bases at V and 3 bases at J, leaving 6 bases unmatched. The CDR3 has 14 amino acids.